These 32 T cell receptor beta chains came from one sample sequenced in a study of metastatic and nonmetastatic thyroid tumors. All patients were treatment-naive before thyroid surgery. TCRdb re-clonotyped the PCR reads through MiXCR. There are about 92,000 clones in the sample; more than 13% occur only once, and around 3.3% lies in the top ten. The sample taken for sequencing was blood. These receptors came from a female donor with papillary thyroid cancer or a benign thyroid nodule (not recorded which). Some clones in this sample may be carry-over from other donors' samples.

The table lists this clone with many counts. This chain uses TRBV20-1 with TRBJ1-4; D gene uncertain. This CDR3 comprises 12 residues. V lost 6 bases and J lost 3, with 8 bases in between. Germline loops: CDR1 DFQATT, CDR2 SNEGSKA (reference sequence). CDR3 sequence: CSAGRANEKLFF. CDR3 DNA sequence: TGCAGTGCCGGACGGGCTAATGAAAAACTGTTTTTT.

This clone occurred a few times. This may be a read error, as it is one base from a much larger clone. CDR3 nucleotides: TGTGCCAGCAGTTGGCATGGGGATCCAAACACCGGGGAGCTGTTTTTT. Translation gives CASSWHGDPNTGELFF. The chain carries TRBV11-1 and TRBJ2-2; unclear D gene. V gave up 6 bases and J gave up 2 bases, with 16 bases separating them. The length of the CDR3 is 16 residues. CDR1 is SGHAT, CDR2 FQDESV, per germline (reference sequence).

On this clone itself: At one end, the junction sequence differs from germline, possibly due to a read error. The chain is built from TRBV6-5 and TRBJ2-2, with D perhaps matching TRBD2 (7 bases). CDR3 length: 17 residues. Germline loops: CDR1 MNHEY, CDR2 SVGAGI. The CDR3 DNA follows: TGTGCCAGCAGTTACCCTAGAGGGGGGGGTTACACCGGGGAGATGTTTTTT. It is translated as CASSYPRGGGYTGEMFF.

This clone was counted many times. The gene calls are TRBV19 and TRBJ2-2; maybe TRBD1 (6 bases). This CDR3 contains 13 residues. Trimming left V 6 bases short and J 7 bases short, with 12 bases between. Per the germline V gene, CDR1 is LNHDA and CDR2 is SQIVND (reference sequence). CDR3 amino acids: CASRPRTDGELFF. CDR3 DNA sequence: TGTGCCAGTAGACCCCGGACAGACGGGGAGCTGTTTTTT.

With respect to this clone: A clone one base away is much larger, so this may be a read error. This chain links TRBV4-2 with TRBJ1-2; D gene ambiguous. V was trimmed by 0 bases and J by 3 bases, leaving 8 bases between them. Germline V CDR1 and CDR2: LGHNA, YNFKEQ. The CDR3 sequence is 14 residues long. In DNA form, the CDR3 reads TGTGCCAGCAGCCAAGATTGGGGAGACTATGGCTACACCTTC. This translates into CASSQDWGDYGYTF.

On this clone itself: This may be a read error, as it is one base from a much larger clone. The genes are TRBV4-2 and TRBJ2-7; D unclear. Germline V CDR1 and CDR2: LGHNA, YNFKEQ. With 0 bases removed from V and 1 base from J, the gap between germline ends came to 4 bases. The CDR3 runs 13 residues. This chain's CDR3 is CASSQDRSYEQYF. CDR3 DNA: TGTGCCAGCAGCCAAGATCGGTCCTACGAGCAGTACTTC.

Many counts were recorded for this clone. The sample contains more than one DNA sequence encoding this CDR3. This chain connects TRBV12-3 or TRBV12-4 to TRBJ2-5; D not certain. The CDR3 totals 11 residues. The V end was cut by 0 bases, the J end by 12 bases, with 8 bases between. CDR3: CASSLAGLKYF. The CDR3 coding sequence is TGTGCCAGCAGTTTAGCAGGGCTAAAGTACTTC.

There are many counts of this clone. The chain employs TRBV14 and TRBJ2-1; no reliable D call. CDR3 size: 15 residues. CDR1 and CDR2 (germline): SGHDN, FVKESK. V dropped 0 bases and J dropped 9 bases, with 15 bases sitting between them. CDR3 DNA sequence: TGTGCCAGCAGCCAAGATCCCCCCCTTCGAGGTGAGCAGTTCTTC. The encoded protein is CASSQDPPLRGEQFF.

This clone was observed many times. DNA for the CDR3: TGCGCCAGCAGCACGGGACAGGCCAACTCCTACGAGCAGTACTTC. This encodes CASSTGQANSYEQYF. The chain joins TRBV5-1 to TRBJ2-7; 8 positions match TRBD1. In germline, CDR1 is SGHRS, CDR2 YFSETQ. This CDR3 is 15 amino acids long. The V gene end was trimmed by 4 bases and the J gene end by 0 bases; junction bases not matched to a gene: 6.

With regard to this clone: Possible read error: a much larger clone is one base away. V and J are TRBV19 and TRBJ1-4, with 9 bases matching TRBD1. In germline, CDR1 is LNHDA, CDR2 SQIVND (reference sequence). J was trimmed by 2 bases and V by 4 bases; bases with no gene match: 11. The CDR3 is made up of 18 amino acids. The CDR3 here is CASSNARDRARTNEKLFF. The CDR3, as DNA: TGTGCCAGTAGTAACGCGCGGGACAGGGCGAGGACTAATGAAAAACTGTTTTTT.

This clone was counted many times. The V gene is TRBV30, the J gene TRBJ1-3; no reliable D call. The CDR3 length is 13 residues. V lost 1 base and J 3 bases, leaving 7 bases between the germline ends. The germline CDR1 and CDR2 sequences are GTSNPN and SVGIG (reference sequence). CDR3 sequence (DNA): TGTGCCTGGAGTGCAGGAGGTGGAAACACCATATATTTT. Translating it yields CAWSAGGGNTIYF.

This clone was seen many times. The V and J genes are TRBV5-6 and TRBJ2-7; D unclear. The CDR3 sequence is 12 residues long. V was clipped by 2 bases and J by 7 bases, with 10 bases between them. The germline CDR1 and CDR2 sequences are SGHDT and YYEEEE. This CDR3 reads CASSLGNIEQYF. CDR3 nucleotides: TGTGCCAGCAGCTTAGGGAATATTGAGCAGTACTTC.

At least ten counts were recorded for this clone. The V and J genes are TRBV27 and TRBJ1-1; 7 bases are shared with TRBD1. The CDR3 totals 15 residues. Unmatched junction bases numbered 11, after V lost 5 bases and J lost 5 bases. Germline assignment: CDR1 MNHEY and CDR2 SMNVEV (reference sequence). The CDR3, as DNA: TGTGCCAGCAGTCCCCTAGGAGGGGGCGATACTGAAGCTTTCTTT. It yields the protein CASSPLGGGDTEAFF.

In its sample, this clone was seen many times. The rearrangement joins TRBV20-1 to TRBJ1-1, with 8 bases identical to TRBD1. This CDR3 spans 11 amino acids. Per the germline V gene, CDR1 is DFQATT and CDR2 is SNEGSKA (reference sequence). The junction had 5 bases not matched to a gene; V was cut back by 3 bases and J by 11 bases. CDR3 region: CSARTGERAFF. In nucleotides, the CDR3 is TGCAGTGCTAGGACAGGGGAACGGGCTTTCTTT.

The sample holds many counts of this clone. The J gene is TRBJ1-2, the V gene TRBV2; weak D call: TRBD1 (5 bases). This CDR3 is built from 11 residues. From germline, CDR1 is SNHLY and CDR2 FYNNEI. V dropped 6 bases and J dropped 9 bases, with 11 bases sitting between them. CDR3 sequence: CASRTEARYTF. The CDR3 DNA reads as TGTGCCAGCAGGACAGAGGCCCGCTACACCTTC.

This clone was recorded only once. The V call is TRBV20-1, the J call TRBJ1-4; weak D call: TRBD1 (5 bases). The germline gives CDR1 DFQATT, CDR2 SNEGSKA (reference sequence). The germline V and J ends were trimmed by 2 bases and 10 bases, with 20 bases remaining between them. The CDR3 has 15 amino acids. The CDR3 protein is CSARPTLGGCGKLFF. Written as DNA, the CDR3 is TGCAGTGCTAGACCCACCCTCGGGGGGTGTGGAAAACTGTTTTTT.

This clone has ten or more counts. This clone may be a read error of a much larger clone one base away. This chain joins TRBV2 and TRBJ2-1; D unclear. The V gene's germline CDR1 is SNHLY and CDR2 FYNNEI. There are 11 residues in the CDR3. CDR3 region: CASSFDNGQFF. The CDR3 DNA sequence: TGTGCCAGCAGTTTTGACAATGGGCAGTTCTTC.

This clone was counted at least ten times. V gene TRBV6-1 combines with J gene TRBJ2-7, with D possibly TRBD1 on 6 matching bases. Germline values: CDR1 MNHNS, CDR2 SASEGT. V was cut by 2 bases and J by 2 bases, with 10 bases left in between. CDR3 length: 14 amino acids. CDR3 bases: TGTGCCAGCAGTGAACTAGGGGGACCCTACGAGCAGTACTTC. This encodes CASSELGGPYEQYF.

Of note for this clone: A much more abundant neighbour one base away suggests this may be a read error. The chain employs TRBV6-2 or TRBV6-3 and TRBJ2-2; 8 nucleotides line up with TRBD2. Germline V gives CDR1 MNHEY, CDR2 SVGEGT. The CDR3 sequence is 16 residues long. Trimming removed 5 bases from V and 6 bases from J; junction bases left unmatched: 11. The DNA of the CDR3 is TGTGCCAGCAGTCGCCCCCGCGGGGGGCCCTCCGGGGAGCTGTTTTTT. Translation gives CASSRPRGGPSGELFF.

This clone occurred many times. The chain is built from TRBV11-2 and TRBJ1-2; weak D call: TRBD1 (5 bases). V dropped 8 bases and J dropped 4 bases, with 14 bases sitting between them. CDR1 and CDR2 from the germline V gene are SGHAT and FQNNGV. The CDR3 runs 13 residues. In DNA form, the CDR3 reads TGTGCCAGCGTATTCCACAGGATCTATGGCTACACCTTC. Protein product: CASVFHRIYGYTF.

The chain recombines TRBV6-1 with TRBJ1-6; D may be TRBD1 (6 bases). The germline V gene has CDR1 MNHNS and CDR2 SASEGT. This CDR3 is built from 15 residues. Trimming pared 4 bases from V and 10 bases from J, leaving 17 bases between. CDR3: CASSVQGTAGSPLHF. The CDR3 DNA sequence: TGTGCCAGCAGTGTACAGGGTACGGCCGGATCACCCCTCCACTTT.

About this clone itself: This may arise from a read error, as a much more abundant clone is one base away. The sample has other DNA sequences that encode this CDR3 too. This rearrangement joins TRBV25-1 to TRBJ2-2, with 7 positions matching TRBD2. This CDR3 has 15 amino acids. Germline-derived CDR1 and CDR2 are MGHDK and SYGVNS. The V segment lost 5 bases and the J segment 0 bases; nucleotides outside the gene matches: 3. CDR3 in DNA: TGTGCCAGCAGTCATCGGGGGGCGAACACCGGGGAGCTGTTTTTT. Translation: CASSHRGANTGELFF. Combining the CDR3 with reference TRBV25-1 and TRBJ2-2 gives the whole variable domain EADIYQTPRYLVIGTGKKITLECSQTMGHDKMYWYQQDPGMELHLIHYSYGVNSTEKGDLSSESTVSRIRTEHFPLTLESARPSHTSQYLCASSHRGANTGELFFGEGSRLTVL.

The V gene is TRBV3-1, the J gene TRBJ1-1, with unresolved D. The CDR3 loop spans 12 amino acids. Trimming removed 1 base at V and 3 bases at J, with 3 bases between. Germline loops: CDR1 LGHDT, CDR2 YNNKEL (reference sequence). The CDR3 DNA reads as TGTGCCAGCAGCCAAGGGGACACTGAAGCTTTCTTT. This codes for CASSQGDTEAFF. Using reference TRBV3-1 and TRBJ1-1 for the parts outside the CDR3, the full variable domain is DTAVSQTPKYLVTQMGNDKSIKCEQNLGHDTMYWYKQDSKKFLKIMFSYNNKELIINETVPNRFSPKSPDKAHLNLHINSLELGDSAVYFCASSQGDTEAFFGQGTRLTVV.

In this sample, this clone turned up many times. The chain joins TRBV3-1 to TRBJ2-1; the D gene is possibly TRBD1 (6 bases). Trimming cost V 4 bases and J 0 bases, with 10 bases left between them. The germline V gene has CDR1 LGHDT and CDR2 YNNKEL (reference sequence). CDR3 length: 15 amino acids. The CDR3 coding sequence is TGTGCCAGCAGCCCCCAGGGGAGCTCCTACAATGAGCAGTTCTTC. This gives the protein CASSPQGSSYNEQFF.

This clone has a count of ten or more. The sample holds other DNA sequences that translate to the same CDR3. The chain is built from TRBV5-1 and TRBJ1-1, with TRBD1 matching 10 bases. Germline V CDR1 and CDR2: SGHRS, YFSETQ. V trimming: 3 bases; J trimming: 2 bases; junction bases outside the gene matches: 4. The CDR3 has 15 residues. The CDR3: CASSWGDRGNTEAFF. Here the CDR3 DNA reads TGCGCCAGCAGCTGGGGGGACAGGGGCAACACTGAAGCTTTCTTT.

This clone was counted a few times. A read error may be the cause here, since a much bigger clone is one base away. CDR3 amino acids: CSTSDLPGQRSYEQYF. In nucleotides, the CDR3 is TGCAGTACTAGTGATCTCCCGGGACAGAGGTCCTACGAGCAGTACTTC. V and J are TRBV20-1 and TRBJ2-7; 7 bases are shared with TRBD1. Germline loops: CDR1 DFQATT, CDR2 SNEGSKA (reference sequence). The CDR3 contains 16 residues.

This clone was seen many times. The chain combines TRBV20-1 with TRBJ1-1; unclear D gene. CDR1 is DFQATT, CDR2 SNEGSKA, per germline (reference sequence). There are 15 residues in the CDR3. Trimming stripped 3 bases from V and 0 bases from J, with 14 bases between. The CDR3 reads CSARPWRKMNTEAFF. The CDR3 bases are TGCAGTGCTAGGCCATGGCGGAAGATGAACACTGAAGCTTTCTTT.

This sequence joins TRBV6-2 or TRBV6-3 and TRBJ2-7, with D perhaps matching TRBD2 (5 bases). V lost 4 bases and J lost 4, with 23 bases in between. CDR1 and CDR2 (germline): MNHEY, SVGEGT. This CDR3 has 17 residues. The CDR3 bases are TGTGCCAGCAGTTTCGCTCGAGGCGAGCGGTCCATATACGAGCAGTACTTC. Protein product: CASSFARGERSIYEQYF.

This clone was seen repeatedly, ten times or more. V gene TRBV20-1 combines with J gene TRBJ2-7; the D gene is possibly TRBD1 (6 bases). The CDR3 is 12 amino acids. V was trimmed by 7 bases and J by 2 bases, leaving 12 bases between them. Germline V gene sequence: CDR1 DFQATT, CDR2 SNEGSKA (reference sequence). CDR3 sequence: CSVLRGPYEQYF. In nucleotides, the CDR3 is TGCAGTGTGCTCAGGGGCCCCTACGAGCAGTACTTC.

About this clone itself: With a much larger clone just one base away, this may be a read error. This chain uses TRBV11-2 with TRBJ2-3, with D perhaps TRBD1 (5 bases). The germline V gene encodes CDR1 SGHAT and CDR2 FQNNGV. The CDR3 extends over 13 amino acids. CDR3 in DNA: TGTGCCAACAGCTTAGTACAGGCAGATACGCAGTATTTT. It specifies CANSLVQADTQYF.

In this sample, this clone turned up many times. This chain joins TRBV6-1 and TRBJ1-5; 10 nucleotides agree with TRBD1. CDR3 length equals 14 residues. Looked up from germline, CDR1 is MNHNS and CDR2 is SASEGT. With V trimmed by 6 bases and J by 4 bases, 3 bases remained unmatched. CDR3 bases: TGTGCCAGCAGGGGACAGGGGTGGAATCAGCCCCAGCATTTT. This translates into CASRGQGWNQPQHF.

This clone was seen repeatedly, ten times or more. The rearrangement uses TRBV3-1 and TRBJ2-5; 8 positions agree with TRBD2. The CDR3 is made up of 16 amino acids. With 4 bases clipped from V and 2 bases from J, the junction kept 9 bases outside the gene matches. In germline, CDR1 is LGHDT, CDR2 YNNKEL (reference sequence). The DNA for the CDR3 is TGTGCCAGCAGCCCGGGCATAGCGGGGTTACAAGAGACCCAGTACTTC. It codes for CASSPGIAGLQETQYF.